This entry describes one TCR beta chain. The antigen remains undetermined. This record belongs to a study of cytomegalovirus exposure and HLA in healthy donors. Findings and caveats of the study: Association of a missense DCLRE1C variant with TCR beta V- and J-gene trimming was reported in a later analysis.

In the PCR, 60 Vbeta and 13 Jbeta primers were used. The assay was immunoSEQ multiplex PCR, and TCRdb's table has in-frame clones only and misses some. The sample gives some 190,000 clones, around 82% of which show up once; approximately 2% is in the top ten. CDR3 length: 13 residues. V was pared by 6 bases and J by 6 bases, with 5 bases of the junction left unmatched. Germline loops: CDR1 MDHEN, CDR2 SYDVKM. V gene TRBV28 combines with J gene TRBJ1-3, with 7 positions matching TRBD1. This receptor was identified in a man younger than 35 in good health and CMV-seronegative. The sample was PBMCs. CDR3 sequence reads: CASSWTGQNTIYF. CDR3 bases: TGTGCCAGCAGCTGGACAGGTCAAAACACCATATATTTT. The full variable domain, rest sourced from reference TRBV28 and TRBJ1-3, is DVKVTQSSRYLVKRTGEKVFLECVQDMDHENMFWYRQDPGLGLRLIYFSYDVKMKEKGDIPEGYSVSREKKERFSLILESASTNQTSMYLCASSWTGQNTIYFGEGSWLTVV.